The clone carrying this TCR beta chain was found many times. The sample comes from a study of blood T cells in healthy people across ages. The ends were cut back, 5 bases at V and 3 bases at J, with 7 bases in the middle. The CDR3 loop spans 12 amino acids. Germline CDR1 and CDR2: SGHTA and FQGNSA. Primers used in a second PCR of roughly 7 to 12 cycles were a sample-barcoded 5' primer and a J-beta primer mix. TCRdb called the 5' RACE reads again in MiXCR, with one record for every CDR3 protein. The table records about 1.7 million distinct CDR3 sequences, 28% of them present only once. Each sample had at least 6 million PBMCs isolated. RNA extraction gave at least 5 micrograms of total RNA per sample.

The rearrangement joins TRBV7-2 to TRBJ1-1; D not certain. This clonotype originated in a woman in her thirties in good health. Material: blood. The chain's CDR3 is CASSPSHTEAFF. The CDR3 DNA reads as TGTGCCAGCAGCCCATCACACACTGAAGCTTTCTTT.